The 21 T cell receptor beta chains listed next were all sequenced from one sample in a study of T cells after yellow fever vaccination. TCRdb reanalysed the 5' RACE reads using MiXCR and keeps one entry per CDR3 protein. Altogether some 54,000 distinct CDR3 sequences are present, about 6.3% being singletons, with the ten largest covering approximately 24%. The sequencing used CD8+ T cells not binding an NS4B(214-222) dextramer, sorted from PBMCs, collected around 45 days after the first yellow fever vaccination. All receptors derive from a man aged 18 to 29 who received the YFV17D yellow fever vaccine.

This clonotype was recorded a few times. The chain employs TRBV6-1 and TRBJ2-5; D perhaps matches TRBD2 (5 bases). Germline values: CDR1 MNHNS, CDR2 SASEGT. V was clipped by 6 bases and J by 2 bases, with 13 bases between them. The CDR3 consists of 14 residues. This chain's CDR3 is CASSPLAVQETQYF. The CDR3 DNA sequence: TGTGCCAGCAGCCCGCTAGCTGTGCAAGAGACCCAGTACTTC.

Many counts were recorded for this clonotype. This chain links TRBV20-1 with TRBJ2-7; D not certain. Germline CDR1 is DFQATT and CDR2 is SNEGSKA (reference sequence). Trimming removed 0 bases from V and 1 base from J, with 13 bases in between. This CDR3 comprises 15 residues. CDR3 DNA sequence: TGCAGTGCTAGAGATCTCTTGGGTGGATCCTACGAGCAGTACGTC. This encodes CSARDLLGGSYEQYV.

This clonotype has ten or more counts. This chain links TRBV6-1 with TRBJ2-7; 9 nucleotides align to TRBD1. V was clipped by 6 bases and J by 0 bases; unmatched bases: 6. The CDR3 is made up of 15 amino acids. Per germline, CDR1 MNHNS and CDR2 SASEGT. The CDR3, as DNA: TGTGCCAGCAGCCCGACAGGGGGGGCCTCCTACGAGCAGTACGTC. Its translation is CASSPTGGASYEQYV.

The chain combines TRBV11-3 with TRBJ1-1, with unresolved D. CDR1 and CDR2 from the germline V gene are SGHNT and YENEEA. The CDR3 totals 12 residues. V was clipped by 5 bases and J by 4 bases, with 8 bases between them. CDR3 amino acids: CASSRAGTEAFF. The CDR3 DNA sequence: TGTGCCAGCAGCCGGGCAGGCACTGAAGCTTTCTTT. Together with reference TRBV11-3 and TRBJ1-1, the CDR3 gives the full variable domain: EAGVVQSPRYKIIEKKQPVAFWCNPISGHNTLYWYLQNLGQGPELLIRYENEEAVDDSQLPKDRFSAERLKGVDSTLKIQPAELGDSAVYLCASSRAGTEAFFGQGTRLTVV.

The chain employs TRBV7-9 and TRBJ2-5; D is uncertain. V gave up 5 bases and J gave up 3 bases, with 7 bases separating them. Germline V gene data show CDR1 as SEHNR and CDR2 as FQNEAQ (reference sequence). This CDR3 has 12 amino acids. This chain's CDR3 is CASSPHKETQYF. DNA of the CDR3: TGTGCCAGCAGCCCACATAAAGAGACCCAGTACTTC.

The chain uses TRBV27 and TRBJ1-1; 7 positions agree with TRBD1. Germline trimming cut 3 bases from V and 1 base from J; bases unmatched to any gene: 8. There are 16 residues in the CDR3. Germline assignment: CDR1 MNHEY and CDR2 SMNVEV (reference sequence). CDR3 sequence: CASSFLPTGRNTEAFF. Written as DNA, the CDR3 is TGTGCCAGCAGTTTTCTCCCGACAGGGAGGAACACTGAAGCTTTCTTT.

The chain links TRBV5-4 to TRBJ2-2, with D perhaps matching TRBD1 or TRBD2 (5 bases each). The ends were cut back, 2 bases at V and 1 base at J, with 9 bases in the middle. CDR3 length: 15 amino acids. The V gene's germline CDR1 is SGHNT and CDR2 YYREEE (reference sequence). DNA of the CDR3: TGTGCCAGCAGCTTCCGGGGCTTGAACACCGGGGAGCTGTTTTTT. Its translation is CASSFRGLNTGELFF.

Note on this clonotype: A much larger clone lies a single base off, so this may be a read error. The V gene is TRBV15, the J gene TRBJ2-7; 7 nucleotides agree with TRBD1. CDR3 length: 16 residues. V lost 5 bases to trimming and J lost 7 bases; unmatched junction nucleotides: 17. Germline loops: CDR1 LNHNV, CDR2 YYDKDF (reference sequence). CDR3 DNA sequence: TGTGCCACCAGCCCAGAGATAGGAGACAGGGTGGAAGAGCAGTACTTC. Its translation: CATSPEIGDRVEEQYF.

This clonotype has at least ten counts. CDR3 protein: CASSGLPGYSPLHF. CDR3 in DNA: TGTGCCAGCAGTGGACTCCCAGGGTATTCACCCCTCCACTTT. The V and J genes are TRBV6-1 and TRBJ1-6; D may be TRBD1 (5 bases). Trimming took off 4 bases at V and 8 bases at J, with 12 bases between the two ends. The germline V gene has CDR1 MNHNS and CDR2 SASEGT. CDR3 length: 14 residues.

The CDR3 sequence: CASSHETGGETQYF. In DNA form, the CDR3 reads TGTGCCAGCAGCCATGAGACAGGGGGCGAGACCCAGTACTTC. The chain uses TRBV6-5 and TRBJ2-5, with 10 bases that match TRBD1. The CDR3 consists of 14 residues. After removal of 6 bases from V and 5 bases from J, the junction contained 6 bases not matched to a gene. Germline-derived CDR1 and CDR2 are MNHEY and SVGAGI.

There are a few counts of this clonotype. The chain has TRBV4-1 and TRBJ2-1; 8 bases line up with TRBD2. In germline, CDR1 is MGHRA, CDR2 YSYEKL. Trimming took 1 base from V and 0 from J; bases not matched to a gene: 5. The CDR3 length is 17 residues. CDR3 in amino acids: CASSQVAGRSSYNEQFF. CDR3 coding DNA: TGCGCCAGCAGCCAAGTAGCGGGGCGAAGCTCCTACAATGAGCAGTTCTTC.

This clonotype showed up just a few times. This chain links TRBV6-5 with TRBJ2-3; the D call may be TRBD1 or TRBD2 (6 bases each). Germline V CDR1 and CDR2: MNHEY, SVGAGI. This CDR3 is 17 amino acids long. The V gene lost 4 bases and the J gene lost 4 bases, with 21 bases spanning the gap. CDR3 region: CASSFLIGGLRADTQYF. The CDR3 DNA reads as TGTGCCAGCAGTTTCTTGATAGGGGGGCTGAGGGCAGATACGCAGTATTTT.

This clonotype was observed a handful of times. The V call is TRBV29-1, the J call TRBJ2-3; TRBD2 matches 7 bases. V dropped 1 base and J dropped 4; count of bases not matched to a gene: 5. Germline-derived CDR1 and CDR2 are SQVTM and ANQGSEA. The CDR3 runs 14 residues. Written as DNA, the CDR3 is TGCAGCGTTGAAGGGGGGGGGGTGGCAGATACGCAGTATTTT. Translation gives CSVEGGGVADTQYF.

This clonotype has more than one count but fewer than ten. The chain couples TRBV5-5 to TRBJ2-5, with TRBD2 matching over 12 bases. CDR3 length: 16 residues. Germline V gives CDR1 SGHKS, CDR2 YYEKEE (reference sequence). Germline trimming cut 4 bases from V and 2 bases from J; bases unmatched to any gene: 6. The CDR3 sequence: CASSDLTSGGQETQYF. In nucleotides, the CDR3 is TGTGCCAGCAGCGATCTGACTAGCGGGGGTCAAGAGACCCAGTACTTC.

A few counts support this clonotype. This chain joins TRBV30 and TRBJ2-1; D might be TRBD1 (6 bases). Per the germline V gene, CDR1 is GTSNPN and CDR2 is SVGIG (reference sequence). With 0 bases removed from V and 10 bases from J, the gap between germline ends came to 10 bases. The CDR3 spans 12 residues. The CDR3 DNA reads as TGTGCCTGGAGTGTAATGGGGACAGAGCAGTTCTTC. Translated, it gives CAWSVMGTEQFF.

J is TRBJ2-1 and V is TRBV9, with 7 bases identical to TRBD2. This CDR3 comprises 15 residues. Per germline, CDR1 SGDLS and CDR2 YYNGEE. J lost 3 bases, V lost 0 bases, and 3 bases had no gene match. The CDR3 nucleotides read TGTGCCAGCAGCGTAGATCGCGGGGGCTACAATGAGCAGTTCTTC. The encoded protein is CASSVDRGGYNEQFF. Using reference TRBV9 and TRBJ2-1 for the parts outside the CDR3, the full variable domain is DSGVTQTPKHLITATGQRVTLRCSPRSGDLSVYWYQQSLDQGLQFLIQYYNGEERAKGNILERFSAQQFPDLHSELNLSSLELGDSALYFCASSVDRGGYNEQFFGPGTRLTVL.

This clonotype showed up many times. V and J are TRBV20-1 and TRBJ2-3, with 10 positions matching TRBD2. Germline-derived CDR1 and CDR2 are DFQATT and SNEGSKA (reference sequence). The CDR3 contains 17 residues. Losses at the gene ends were 0 bases for V and 2 bases for J; bases not matched to a gene: 8. The CDR3 nucleotides are TGCAGTGCTAGAGATCAGGCTAGCGGGGGAGTCACAGATACGCAGTATTTT. Amino acids: CSARDQASGGVTDTQYF.

This clonotype was seen more than once but under ten times. This rearrangement joins TRBV20-1 to TRBJ2-7; unclear D gene. Looked up from germline, CDR1 is DFQATT and CDR2 is SNEGSKA (reference sequence). This CDR3 is 15 amino acids long. V was clipped by 6 bases and J by 0 bases, with 18 bases between them. This CDR3 reads CSAQDGARSSYEQYV. The CDR3 bases are TGCAGTGCGCAGGACGGCGCAAGGAGCTCCTACGAGCAGTACGTC.

This clonotype was recorded at least ten times. The J gene is TRBJ1-2, the V gene TRBV12-3 or TRBV12-4; 9 bases map to TRBD1. The CDR3 covers 16 residues. With V trimmed by 2 bases and J by 2 bases, 6 bases remained unmatched. CDR3 nucleotides: TGTGCCAGCAGTTTACGACCCGGGACAGGGAACTATGGCTACACCTTC. Translated, it gives CASSLRPGTGNYGYTF.

This clonotype has ten or more counts. V gene TRBV7-2 combines with J gene TRBJ1-5; 7 bases align to TRBD1. V shed 5 bases, J shed 3 bases, and the junction held 7 bases outside the gene matches. Per germline, CDR1 SGHTA and CDR2 FQGNSA. This CDR3 contains 15 residues. The CDR3 protein is CASSPRTGDNQPQHF. For the CDR3, the DNA is TGTGCCAGCAGCCCCAGAACAGGGGACAATCAGCCCCAGCATTTT.

This clonotype was counted at least ten times. The chain joins TRBV7-6 to TRBJ2-5, with D perhaps TRBD2 (6 bases). This CDR3 spans 14 amino acids. CDR1 and CDR2 (germline): SGHVS, FNYEAQ. V gave up 7 bases and J gave up 2 bases, with 14 bases separating them. The CDR3 bases are TGTGCCAGCAATTTTGTGGGGGGACAAGAGACCCAGTACTTC. Translating it yields CASNFVGGQETQYF.